This TCR beta chain was retrieved from a study of cytomegalovirus exposure and HLA in healthy donors. Overall study results and limits: A list of about 160 TCR beta chains associated with cytomegalovirus was given. According to an earlier analysis, most TCR beta V segments yielded productive rearrangements about 87% or about 30% of the time.

For this clone: What it binds is unknown.

Trimming stripped 0 bases from V and 7 bases from J, with 6 bases between. CDR1 is MNHEY, CDR2 SVGAGI, per germline. The CDR3 is made up of 13 amino acids. Vbeta (60) and Jbeta (13) primers were used in the PCR. The table came from immunoSEQ multiplex PCR; TCRdb's copy has only in-frame clones and leaves some out. This sample yields 200,000 to 250,000 clones, of which more than 80% are seen a single time; 2.5% to 3% belongs to the top ten. The V call is TRBV6-5, the J call TRBJ2-2; weak D call: TRBD2 (6 bases). The receptor was isolated from a man aged 30-40 years in good health and CMV-seronegative. Sequencing was performed on PBMCs. The CDR3 reads CASSYSGGGELFF. Written as DNA, the CDR3 is TGTGCCAGCAGTTACTCGGGGGGCGGGGAGCTGTTTTTT.